A selection of T cell receptor beta chains follows, all from one sample in a study of shared clonotypes between healthy human individuals. Using immunoSEQ multiplex PCR, the repertoire was profiled, and TCRdb retains in-frame clones only, with some absent. Of about 2.4 million clones in the sample, roughly 93% were seen once. Source material: naive CD4+ T cells from PBMCs. The receptor set was obtained from a man aged 18 to 30 in good health. Some clones in this sample may be carry-over from other donors' samples. Both conserved end residues are part of each CDR3. D genes are given only for firm matches. Rows give clone size only sometimes, using once, few, many, or a class for an expanded clone.

>TRBJ1-6|-|-|16|TRBV5-1
CASSLDRRVDNSPLHF
TGCGCCAGCAGCTTGGACAGGAGGGTAGACAATTCACCCCTCCACTTT
>TRBJ2-1|once|-|15|TRBV7-2
CASVPTAGKWDEQFF
TGTGCCAGCGTCCCCACAGCGGGTAAATGGGATGAGCAGTTCTTC
>TRBJ1-1|-|-|14|TRBV28
CASSQQGQNTEAFF
TGTGCCAGCAGCCAACAAGGACAGAACACTGAAGCTTTCTTT
>TRBJ2-3|-|TRBD2|16|TRBV10-1
CASSDIAGTSTDTQYF
TGCGCCAGCAGTGATATAGCGGGGACTAGCACAGATACGCAGTATTTT
>TRBJ2-7|-|TRBD2|15|TRBV5-5
CASSIGLAGNYEQYF
TGTGCCAGCAGTATTGGACTAGCGGGGAACTACGAGCAGTACTTC
>TRBJ2-2|-|-|13|TRBV5-1
CASSQLGHRELFF
TGCGCCAGCAGCCAACTGGGACACAGGGAGCTGTTTTTT
>TRBJ2-7|-|TRBD2|19|TRBV11-1
CASSFSGASGNLLSYEQYF
TGTGCCAGCAGCTTCAGTGGGGCTAGCGGGAATCTCTTATCCTACGAGCAGTACTTC
>TRBJ2-7|-|TRBD1|14|TRBV5-1
CASSLKQGAAEQYF
TGCGCCAGCAGCTTGAAACAGGGGGCGGCCGAGCAGTACTTC
>TRBJ2-1|-|-|13|TRBV7-8
CASSPSVYNEQFF
TGTGCCAGCAGCCCGTCGGTCTACAATGAGCAGTTCTTC
>TRBJ1-3|-|-|13|TRBV2
CASSGQSRDTIYF
TGTGCCAGCAGCGGGCAGAGTCGGGACACCATATATTTT
>TRBJ1-2|-|-|15|TRBV7-9
CASSLGGPGYGGYTF
TGTGCCAGCAGCTTAGGGGGGCCTGGCTATGGTGGCTACACCTTC
>TRBJ2-7|-|-|15|TRBV5-1
CASSSPTQSSYEQYF
TGCGCCAGCAGCTCGCCGACCCAAAGCTCCTACGAGCAGTACTTC